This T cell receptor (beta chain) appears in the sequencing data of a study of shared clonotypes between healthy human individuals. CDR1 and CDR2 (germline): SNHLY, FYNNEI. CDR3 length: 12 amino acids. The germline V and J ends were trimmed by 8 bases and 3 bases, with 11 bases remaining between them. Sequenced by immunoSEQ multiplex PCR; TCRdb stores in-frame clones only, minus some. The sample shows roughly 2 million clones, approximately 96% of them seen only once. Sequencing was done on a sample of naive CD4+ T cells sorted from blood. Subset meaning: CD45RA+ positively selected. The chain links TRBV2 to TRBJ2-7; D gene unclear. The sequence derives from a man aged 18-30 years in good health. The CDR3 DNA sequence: TGTGCCAGCGGTCCACTGCTCTACGAGCAGTACTTC. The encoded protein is CASGPLLYEQYF.